This TCR beta chain emerged from a study of blood T cell repertoires in COVID-19. The assay was immunoSEQ multiplex PCR, and TCRdb's table has in-frame clones only and misses some. This table holds a few hundred thousand clones, around 89% found once. The CDR3 is 17 amino acids. V gene TRBV21-1 combines with J gene TRBJ1-5. TRBV21-1 is deemed a pseudogene. This clonotype was obtained from a man in his sixties who had recovered from COVID-19. The specimen was peripheral blood. The CDR3 spells CASSKVGGGGVNQPQHF. DNA for the CDR3: TGTGCCAGCAGCAAAGTCGGGGGAGGGGGAGTTAATCAGCCCCAGCATTTT.